This TCR beta chain is drawn from a study of graft-versus-host responses after intestinal transplantation. Sequencing used immunoSEQ multiplex PCR; TCRdb keeps in-frame clones, though not all of them. The sample includes thousands of clones, approximately 75% of them seen just once. The V gene's germline CDR1 is SGHKS and CDR2 YYEKEE (reference sequence). This CDR3 is built from 15 residues. V was pared by 4 bases and J by 7 bases, with 9 bases of the junction left unmatched. The genes are TRBV5-5 and TRBJ2-3, with 10 bases fitting TRBD1. The sequences come from PBMCs, collected around 81 weeks after intestinal transplant. The TCR originated in a human patient who received an intestinal transplant, so some T cells may come from the graft donor. CDR3 in DNA: TGTGCCAGCAGCCTTTTGACAGGGGGCGAAAATACGCAGTATTTT. It yields the protein CASSLLTGGENTQYF.